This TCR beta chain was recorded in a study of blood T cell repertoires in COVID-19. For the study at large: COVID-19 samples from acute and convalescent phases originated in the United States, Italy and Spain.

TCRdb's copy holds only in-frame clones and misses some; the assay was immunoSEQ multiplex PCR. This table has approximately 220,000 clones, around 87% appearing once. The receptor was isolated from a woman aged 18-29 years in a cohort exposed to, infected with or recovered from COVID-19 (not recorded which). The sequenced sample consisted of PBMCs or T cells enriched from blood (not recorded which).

CDR3 nucleotide sequence: TGCGCCAGCAGCCAAGATCCTGGGACAGGGACAATATATGGCTACACCTTC. Its protein product is CASSQDPGTGTIYGYTF. The chain couples TRBV4-1 to TRBJ1-2; TRBD1 matches at 9 bases. CDR1 and CDR2 from the germline V gene are MGHRA and YSYEKL. V shed 0 bases, J shed 5 bases, and the junction held 10 bases outside the gene matches. The length of the CDR3 is 17 residues.